This is a list of T cell receptor beta chains from one sample in a study of cytomegalovirus exposure and HLA in healthy donors. The table came from immunoSEQ multiplex PCR; TCRdb's copy has only in-frame clones and leaves some out. The sample contains some 110,000 clones, less than 85% of which appear only once. Input material: PBMCs. These receptors all come from a man aged 55 to 70 in good health and CMV-seronegative. The CDR3 runs from the conserved cysteine through the conserved F or W. The order of the fields is V gene, J gene, D gene, clone size, CDR3 DNA, CDR3 protein. The D gene is left open where the match is weak. A row's size may be missing; if present it is once, few, many or a size class.

v_call: TRBV5-8
j_call: TRBJ1-1
d_call: -
clone_size: -
cdr3_nt: TGTGCCAGCAGCTTCTTGGCCACTGAAGCTTTCTTT
cdr3_aa: CASSFLATEAFF

v_call: TRBV10-3
j_call: TRBJ1-5
d_call: TRBD1
clone_size: -
cdr3_nt: TGTGCCATCAGTGAGACGGGGACAGGGTACCTGCATTTT
cdr3_aa: CAISETGTGYLHF

v_call: TRBV6-6
j_call: TRBJ2-7
d_call: -
clone_size: -
cdr3_nt: TGTGCCAGCAGTTACGACAGACAGTCCGAGCAGTACTTC
cdr3_aa: CASSYDRQSEQYF

v_call: TRBV5-1
j_call: TRBJ1-1
d_call: -
clone_size: -
cdr3_nt: TGCGCCAGCAGCTTGCAAGGGGGGGACACTGAAGCTTTCTTT
cdr3_aa: CASSLQGGDTEAFF

v_call: TRBV19
j_call: TRBJ2-6
d_call: -
clone_size: -
cdr3_nt: TGTGCCAGTAGTATAGGTTCAGGGGCAGGGGCCAACGTCCTGACTTTC
cdr3_aa: CASSIGSGAGANVLTF

v_call: TRBV5-6
j_call: TRBJ1-4
d_call: -
clone_size: few
cdr3_nt: TGTGCCAGCAGCTTGTACAGGGTAAATGAAAAACTGTTTTTT
cdr3_aa: CASSLYRVNEKLFF

v_call: TRBV9
j_call: TRBJ2-1
d_call: -
clone_size: -
cdr3_nt: TGTGCCAGCAGCGTTAGGGGGAGTCACAATGAGCAGTTCTTC
cdr3_aa: CASSVRGSHNEQFF

v_call: TRBV7-6
j_call: TRBJ2-4
d_call: -
clone_size: -
cdr3_nt: TGTGCCAGCAGCTCCGGACCCGAGGGCATTCAGTACTTC
cdr3_aa: CASSSGPEGIQYF

v_call: TRBV5-1
j_call: TRBJ2-2
d_call: -
clone_size: -
cdr3_nt: TGCGCCAGCAGCTCCCTAGGAGCGGCCACCGGGGAGCTGTTTTTT
cdr3_aa: CASSSLGAATGELFF

v_call: TRBV19
j_call: TRBJ2-2
d_call: -
clone_size: -
cdr3_nt: TGTGCCAGTAGTACCTCGGGGTCCTGGGGAACCGGGGAGCTGTTTTTT
cdr3_aa: CASSTSGSWGTGELFF

v_call: TRBV6-6
j_call: TRBJ2-3
d_call: -
clone_size: once
cdr3_nt: TGTGCCAGCAGCCCGGGACTGACCACAGATACGCAGTATTTT
cdr3_aa: CASSPGLTTDTQYF

v_call: TRBV18
j_call: TRBJ2-7
d_call: -
clone_size: -
cdr3_nt: TGTGCCAGCTCACCAAGGGGTGGTGAGCAGTACTTC
cdr3_aa: CASSPRGGEQYF

v_call: TRBV4-3
j_call: TRBJ2-1
d_call: -
clone_size: -
cdr3_nt: TGCGCCAGCAGCCAAGCTCCGACAGGGGAGGGGTACAATGAGCAGTTCTTC
cdr3_aa: CASSQAPTGEGYNEQFF

v_call: TRBV19
j_call: TRBJ1-2
d_call: TRBD1
clone_size: -
cdr3_nt: TGTGCCAGTAGGGAGACAGGGGGCAACTATGGCTACACCTTC
cdr3_aa: CASRETGGNYGYTF

v_call: TRBV27
j_call: TRBJ2-1
d_call: -
clone_size: -
cdr3_nt: TGTGCCAGCAGACGGGACTTTTACAATGAGCAGTTCTTC
cdr3_aa: CASRRDFYNEQFF

v_call: TRBV2
j_call: TRBJ2-5
d_call: -
clone_size: once
cdr3_nt: TGTGCCAGCAAGACCGCGGCGGTAGAGACCCAGTACTTC
cdr3_aa: CASKTAAVETQYF

v_call: TRBV6-1
j_call: TRBJ1-2
d_call: -
clone_size: -
cdr3_nt: TGTGCCAGCAGTGAATCGCGGGGTAACTATGGCTACACCTTC
cdr3_aa: CASSESRGNYGYTF

v_call: TRBV7-3
j_call: TRBJ1-5
d_call: -
clone_size: -
cdr3_nt: TGTGCCAGCAGCCTAGCCCGGAATCAGCCCCAGCATTTT
cdr3_aa: CASSLARNQPQHF

v_call: TRBV9
j_call: TRBJ1-4
d_call: TRBD1
clone_size: once
cdr3_nt: TGTGCCAGCAGCGTCACCGGGACAGGGCATGAAAAACTGTTTTTT
cdr3_aa: CASSVTGTGHEKLFF

v_call: TRBV4-2
j_call: TRBJ2-5
d_call: TRBD1
clone_size: few
cdr3_nt: TGTGCCAGCAGCCATTCTCTGGACAGGGCCGGGGAAGAGACCCAGTACTTC
cdr3_aa: CASSHSLDRAGEETQYF

v_call: TRBV5-1
j_call: TRBJ1-1
d_call: -
clone_size: -
cdr3_nt: TGCGCCAGCAGCTCAAACACAGCGAACACTGAAGCTTTCTTT
cdr3_aa: CASSSNTANTEAFF

v_call: TRBV11-1
j_call: TRBJ1-1
d_call: TRBD1
clone_size: -
cdr3_nt: TGTGCCAGCAGCCTCCAGGGGGCGCGAGACACTGAAGCTTTCTTT
cdr3_aa: CASSLQGARDTEAFF

v_call: TRBV28
j_call: TRBJ2-1
d_call: TRBD2
clone_size: -
cdr3_nt: TGTGCCAGTGAGGGACTAGCGGGGGAGCAGTTCTTC
cdr3_aa: CASEGLAGEQFF

v_call: TRBV23-1
j_call: TRBJ2-7
d_call: TRBD1
clone_size: -
cdr3_nt: TGCGCCAGCAGTCAATCAAGGTTCAGGGACAGGGAGGGCGAGCAGTACTTC
cdr3_aa: CASSQSRFRDREGEQYF

v_call: TRBV6-5
j_call: TRBJ2-5
d_call: -
clone_size: -
cdr3_nt: TGTGCCAGCAGTTACGGAAGGGGTGGAGAGACCCAGTACTTC
cdr3_aa: CASSYGRGGETQYF

v_call: TRBV28
j_call: TRBJ2-6
d_call: -
clone_size: -
cdr3_nt: TGTGCCAGCAGTTTGAACTGGGGGGCCAACGTCCTGACTTTC
cdr3_aa: CASSLNWGANVLTF

v_call: TRBV5-4
j_call: TRBJ1-1
d_call: TRBD1
clone_size: -
cdr3_nt: TGTGCCAGCAGCCTGACAGGGGCCATGAACACTGAAGCTTTCTTT
cdr3_aa: CASSLTGAMNTEAFF

v_call: TRBV18
j_call: TRBJ1-3
d_call: TRBD1
clone_size: -
cdr3_nt: TGTGCCAGCTCCCCTGGACAGGGGGCGAACACCATATATTTT
cdr3_aa: CASSPGQGANTIYF

v_call: TRBV7-2
j_call: TRBJ1-3
d_call: -
clone_size: -
cdr3_nt: TGTGCCAGCACCCCGTTCCCCGGAAACACCATATATTTT
cdr3_aa: CASTPFPGNTIYF

v_call: TRBV14
j_call: TRBJ2-7
d_call: TRBD1
clone_size: -
cdr3_nt: TGTGCCAGCAGACGGAGCGGACAGGGTTCCTACGAGCAGTACTTC
cdr3_aa: CASRRSGQGSYEQYF

v_call: TRBV7-9
j_call: TRBJ2-1
d_call: TRBD2
clone_size: -
cdr3_nt: TGTGCCAGCAGCACACGACTAGCGGGGGGGTTTAATGAGCAGTTCTTC
cdr3_aa: CASSTRLAGGFNEQFF

v_call: TRBV9
j_call: TRBJ1-1
d_call: -
clone_size: -
cdr3_nt: TGTGCCAGCAGCGAAGCTCCAGGGAACACTGAAGCTTTCTTT
cdr3_aa: CASSEAPGNTEAFF

v_call: TRBV4-1
j_call: TRBJ2-7
d_call: TRBD1
clone_size: -
cdr3_nt: TGCGCCAGCAGCCAGGCATGGACAGGGATGTCGTACGAGCAGTACTTC
cdr3_aa: CASSQAWTGMSYEQYF

v_call: TRBV2
j_call: TRBJ2-2
d_call: -
clone_size: -
cdr3_nt: TGTGCCAGCAAATATGGGGCCACTCTCACCGGGGAGCTGTTTTTT
cdr3_aa: CASKYGATLTGELFF

v_call: TRBV29-1
j_call: TRBJ2-7
d_call: -
clone_size: -
cdr3_nt: TGCAGCGTTGGTCTACCCTACGAGCAGTACTTC
cdr3_aa: CSVGLPYEQYF

v_call: TRBV7-2
j_call: TRBJ2-5
d_call: TRBD2
clone_size: -
cdr3_nt: TGTGCCAGCAGCTTAGAGTGGGGGGGTACGGGCAAGACCCAGTACTTC
cdr3_aa: CASSLEWGGTGKTQYF

v_call: TRBV19
j_call: TRBJ1-5
d_call: -
clone_size: -
cdr3_nt: TGTGCCAGTAGTATATCGGGGGGCAATCAGCCCCAGCATTTT
cdr3_aa: CASSISGGNQPQHF

v_call: TRBV5-4
j_call: TRBJ2-2
d_call: -
clone_size: once
cdr3_nt: TGTGCCAGCAGCCCCGCGGCCGGATCGAACACCGGGGAGCTGTTTTTT
cdr3_aa: CASSPAAGSNTGELFF

v_call: TRBV18
j_call: TRBJ2-1
d_call: TRBD2
clone_size: -
cdr3_nt: TGTGCCAGCTCACCGCCATCTAGCGGGGGGGGTAATGAGCAGTTCTTC
cdr3_aa: CASSPPSSGGGNEQFF

v_call: TRBV5-5
j_call: TRBJ2-3
d_call: TRBD1
clone_size: -
cdr3_nt: TGTGCCAGCAGCTTTACCCGGGACAGCGAGTATTTT
cdr3_aa: CASSFTRDSEYF

v_call: TRBV7-9
j_call: TRBJ2-2
d_call: TRBD1
clone_size: -
cdr3_nt: TGTGCCAGCAGCCCAGTTTGGGGACAGAAGACCGGGGAGCTGTTTTTT
cdr3_aa: CASSPVWGQKTGELFF

v_call: TRBV7-2
j_call: TRBJ1-2
d_call: TRBD1
clone_size: -
cdr3_nt: TGTGCCAGCAGCTCTGTCGGGACAGCTTTTTATGGCTACACCTTC
cdr3_aa: CASSSVGTAFYGYTF

v_call: TRBV7-8
j_call: TRBJ1-2
d_call: TRBD1
clone_size: -
cdr3_nt: TGTGCCAGCAGCTTAGCGGTGCCAGGGGGAGTCTATGGCTACACCTTC
cdr3_aa: CASSLAVPGGVYGYTF

v_call: TRBV5-1
j_call: TRBJ2-7
d_call: TRBD1
clone_size: -
cdr3_nt: TGCGCCAGCAGCGTGGGGACAGGAATTTTCTACGAGCAGTACTTC
cdr3_aa: CASSVGTGIFYEQYF

v_call: TRBV18
j_call: TRBJ2-7
d_call: TRBD1
clone_size: -
cdr3_nt: TGTGCCAGCTCATCCCGGACAGGGGAGTACGAGCAGTACTTC
cdr3_aa: CASSSRTGEYEQYF

v_call: TRBV7-2
j_call: TRBJ2-3
d_call: TRBD2
clone_size: once
cdr3_nt: TGTGCCAGCAGCTCCCCCTGGGGCGGGGGGGCCGCAGATACGCAGTATTTT
cdr3_aa: CASSSPWGGGAADTQYF

v_call: TRBV6-1
j_call: TRBJ1-1
d_call: -
clone_size: -
cdr3_nt: TGTGCCGGAACCGACAGTCTGAACACTGAAGCTTTCTTT
cdr3_aa: CAGTDSLNTEAFF

v_call: TRBV28
j_call: TRBJ1-1
d_call: -
clone_size: -
cdr3_nt: TGTGCCAGCAGCAGGCCGATTCAGGGGATGAGGACTGAAGCTTTCTTT
cdr3_aa: CASSRPIQGMRTEAFF

v_call: TRBV7-2
j_call: TRBJ2-1
d_call: -
clone_size: -
cdr3_nt: TGTGCCAGCAGCGTGTCTAACAATGAGCAGTTCTTC
cdr3_aa: CASSVSNNEQFF

v_call: TRBV27
j_call: TRBJ1-5
d_call: TRBD1
clone_size: -
cdr3_nt: TGTGCCAGCAGTCGACAGGGCTCTAGCAATCAGCCCCAGCATTTT
cdr3_aa: CASSRQGSSNQPQHF

v_call: TRBV6-5
j_call: TRBJ2-1
d_call: -
clone_size: -
cdr3_nt: TGTGCCAGCAGCCCCAGGGGGGCCGGCTACAATGAGCAGTTCTTC
cdr3_aa: CASSPRGAGYNEQFF

v_call: TRBV19
j_call: TRBJ1-6
d_call: -
clone_size: -
cdr3_nt: TGTGCCAGTAGGATTACACCTGACTATAATTCACCCCTCCACTTT
cdr3_aa: CASRITPDYNSPLHF

v_call: TRBV5-1
j_call: TRBJ2-2
d_call: TRBD1
clone_size: -
cdr3_nt: TGCGCCAGCAGCGATCAGGGGGCGCCCCCCGGGGAGCTGTTTTTT
cdr3_aa: CASSDQGAPPGELFF

v_call: TRBV5-4
j_call: TRBJ2-7
d_call: TRBD1
clone_size: -
cdr3_nt: TGTGCCAGCAGCTTACAGGGGGCGTTTCCCTACGAGCAGTACTTC
cdr3_aa: CASSLQGAFPYEQYF

v_call: TRBV4-2
j_call: TRBJ2-5
d_call: -
clone_size: -
cdr3_nt: TGTGCCAGCAGCCTTCGCAAAACAGGTCTTCTTCCAGAGACCCAGTACTTC
cdr3_aa: CASSLRKTGLLPETQYF

v_call: TRBV7-2
j_call: TRBJ2-5
d_call: -
clone_size: -
cdr3_nt: TGTGCCAGCAGCTTAGCCAGGGAGACCCAGTACTTC
cdr3_aa: CASSLARETQYF

v_call: TRBV2
j_call: TRBJ2-3
d_call: TRBD2
clone_size: -
cdr3_nt: TGTGCCAGCAGGCAGGCTAGCGGGGGGATCACAGATACGCAGTATTTT
cdr3_aa: CASRQASGGITDTQYF